The 22 T cell receptor beta chains in this list originate from one sample, sequenced in a study of cytomegalovirus exposure and HLA in healthy donors (dated by TCRdb to about 2017). The method was the immunoSEQ multiplex PCR assay. TCRdb carries this immuneACCESS record with in-frame sequences only. Its versions omit some clonotypes, under half of them owing to an unresolved V gene in the studies checked, with the rest unexplained. This sample lists about 84,000 clones; approximately 90% were detected once. The ten largest clones represent about 2.2% of the sample. Sequenced: PBMCs. The receptors originated from a man aged 25-45 years in good health and CMV-seronegative.

The genes are TRBV7-6 and TRBJ1-4; D not resolved. Trimming stripped 8 bases from V and 1 base from J, with 14 bases between. Per germline, CDR1 SGHVS and CDR2 FNYEAQ. The CDR3 loop spans 15 amino acids. The CDR3 sequence: CASGPARGTNEKLFF. CDR3 nucleotides: TGTGCCAGCGGCCCCGCCCGGGGAACTAATGAAAAACTGTTTTTT.

This clone was seen just once. The chain recombines TRBV2 with TRBJ1-1; D remains unclear. Trimming removed 2 bases from V and 1 base from J, with 14 bases in between. Germline CDR1 is SNHLY and CDR2 is FYNNEI. The CDR3 runs to 16 residues. As DNA, the CDR3 is TGTGCCAGCAGTGAACCTTACTCGTGGTCGAACACTGAAGCTTTCTTT. Amino acids: CASSEPYSWSNTEAFF.

The chain has TRBV2 and TRBJ1-2; D unresolved. This CDR3 contains 12 residues. CDR1 is SNHLY, CDR2 FYNNEI, per germline. Trimming took 7 bases from V and 6 from J, leaving 12 bases between them. The CDR3 protein is CASIRGSNGYTF. The DNA of the CDR3 is TGTGCCAGCATTAGAGGCTCCAATGGCTACACCTTC.

This chain uses TRBV2 with TRBJ2-5; D may be TRBD1 (5 bases). Deletions cut 6 bases from V and 0 bases from J, with 20 bases between. Germline CDR1 SNHLY, CDR2 FYNNEI. This CDR3 spans 17 amino acids. Here the CDR3 reads CASSPGPGRAHQETQYF. The CDR3 nucleotides are TGTGCCAGCAGCCCTGGGCCGGGCAGGGCACACCAAGAGACCCAGTACTTC.

This chain uses TRBV28 with TRBJ1-2; 8 nucleotides match TRBD1. The CDR3 contains 14 residues. Losses at the gene ends were 1 base for V and 6 bases for J; bases not matched to a gene: 4. The germline V gene has CDR1 MDHEN and CDR2 SYDVKM. CDR3 nucleotides: TGTGCCAGCAGTTTATCAGGGGGCGCGAATGGCTACACCTTC. Its translation: CASSLSGGANGYTF.

The count of this clone is one. This chain connects TRBV19 to TRBJ2-2; D not certain. The length of the CDR3 is 14 residues. Per the germline V gene, CDR1 is LNHDA and CDR2 is SQIVND (reference sequence). V dropped 4 bases and J dropped 5 bases, with 11 bases sitting between them. In DNA form, the CDR3 reads TGTGCCAGTAGTACACAACCAAGTACCGGGGAGCTGTTTTTT. Translation: CASSTQPSTGELFF.

This clone has more than one count but fewer than ten. V is TRBV4-1 and J is TRBJ1-4, with D tentatively TRBD1 (5 bases). V lost 1 base to trimming and J lost 0 bases, with 15 bases between them. CDR1 is MGHRA and CDR2 is YSYEKL in the germline V gene. The CDR3 is 18 residues long. CDR3 nucleotide sequence: TGCGCCAGCAGCCAAGCTCGGGACTTTGTTGCAACTAATGAAAAACTGTTTTTT. It is translated as CASSQARDFVATNEKLFF.

The V gene is TRBV9, the J gene TRBJ2-7; 10 positions agree with TRBD2. J was trimmed by 0 bases and V by 0 bases; bases with no gene match: 3. Germline CDR1 reads SGDLS; CDR2 reads YYNGEE. The CDR3 extends over 16 amino acids. CDR3 sequence: CASSVGGLASSYEQYF. Here the CDR3 DNA reads TGTGCCAGCAGCGTAGGGGGACTAGCGAGCTCCTACGAGCAGTACTTC.

CDR3 residues: CAISESEGRDRNTEAFF. CDR3 sequence (DNA): TGTGCCATCAGTGAGTCGGAGGGACGGGACAGGAACACTGAAGCTTTCTTT. The chain couples TRBV10-3 to TRBJ1-1, with 7 positions matching TRBD1. Germline loops: CDR1 ENHRY, CDR2 SYGVKD. The CDR3 runs to 17 residues. The junction had 8 bases not matched to a gene; V was cut back by 0 bases and J by 1 base.

The rearrangement joins TRBV9 to TRBJ2-7, with 11 bases aligning to TRBD2. This CDR3 contains 15 residues. The ends lost 0 bases at V and 4 bases at J; junction bases unmatched: 3. Germline assignment: CDR1 SGDLS and CDR2 YYNGEE. CDR3 nucleotide sequence: TGTGCCAGCAGCGTAGGGGTAGCGGGGGGGTACGAGCAGTACTTC. Encoded protein: CASSVGVAGGYEQYF.

This chain joins TRBV6-5 and TRBJ1-1; 10 bases match TRBD1. The J segment lost 4 bases and the V segment lost 5 bases, leaving 4 bases of the junction unmatched. CDR3 length: 14 residues. CDR1 is MNHEY, CDR2 SVGAGI, per germline. CDR3 sequence: CASSRRTGGTEAFF. CDR3 coding DNA: TGTGCCAGCAGTAGAAGGACAGGGGGCACTGAAGCTTTCTTT.

The rearrangement uses TRBV4-1 and TRBJ2-7; 8 bases are shared with TRBD2. From germline, CDR1 is MGHRA and CDR2 YSYEKL. CDR3 length: 18 residues. The J segment lost 7 bases and the V segment lost 3 bases, leaving 20 bases of the junction unmatched. The CDR3 protein is CASSQGWSGPGGAGEQYF. The CDR3 region has the DNA TGCGCCAGCAGCCAGGGGTGGTCAGGGCCCGGGGGGGCCGGAGAGCAGTACTTC.

The chain carries TRBV27 and TRBJ2-7; D is ambiguous. Trimming cost V 4 bases and J 0 bases, with 13 bases left between them. Germline lookup yields CDR1 MNHEY and CDR2 SMNVEV (reference sequence). The CDR3 extends over 15 amino acids. CDR3 sequence: CASSSLRHPSYEQYF. The DNA of the CDR3 is TGTGCCAGCAGTTCACTCAGGCACCCCTCCTACGAGCAGTACTTC.

This rearrangement joins TRBV28 to TRBJ2-3; 7 bases fit TRBD2. V lost 6 bases to trimming and J lost 2 bases; unmatched junction nucleotides: 5. The germline CDR1 and CDR2 sequences are MDHEN and SYDVKM. The CDR3 totals 14 residues. Here the CDR3 reads CASRLAELTDTQYF. Written as DNA, the CDR3 is TGTGCCAGCAGGCTAGCGGAACTCACAGATACGCAGTATTTT.

This clone was seen more than once but under ten times. V gene TRBV19 combines with J gene TRBJ1-2, with 11 bases aligning to TRBD1. The CDR3 runs to 13 residues. V shed 7 bases and J 3 bases; nucleotides not matched to a gene: 1. CDR1 is LNHDA, CDR2 SQIVND, per germline (reference sequence). CDR3 coding DNA: TGTGCCAGTACGGGACAGGGGGACTATGGCTACACCTTC. Amino acid sequence: CASTGQGDYGYTF.

This chain uses TRBV11-2 with TRBJ2-3, with D possibly matching TRBD1 (5 bases). The V gene lost 1 base and the J gene lost 6 bases, with 20 bases spanning the gap. The germline V gene has CDR1 SGHAT and CDR2 FQNNGV. The CDR3 length is 17 residues. The CDR3, as DNA: TGTGCCAGCAGCTTAGCCGGACAAGGTCAATTTTCTGATACGCAGTATTTT. Encoded protein: CASSLAGQGQFSDTQYF.

This clone was found once. V and J are TRBV11-2 and TRBJ2-3; D call uncertain. Germline CDR1 and CDR2: SGHAT and FQNNGV. Trimming removed 0 bases at V and 5 bases at J, with 6 bases between. The CDR3 runs 13 residues. CDR3 amino acids: CASSLDVQDTQYF. As DNA, the CDR3 is TGTGCCAGCAGCTTAGACGTACAAGATACGCAGTATTTT.

This rearrangement joins TRBV7-2 to TRBJ2-1; D uncertain. The CDR3 is made up of 13 amino acids. V gave up 6 bases and J gave up 4 bases, with 10 bases separating them. Germline V lookup: CDR1 SGHTA, CDR2 FQGNSA. CDR3 nucleotide sequence: TGTGCCAGCAGTCTAACTCCTTACAATGAGCAGTTCTTC. Amino acids: CASSLTPYNEQFF. The full variable domain, in which reference TRBV7-2 and TRBJ2-1 provide the parts outside the CDR3, is GAGVSQSPSNKVTEKGKDVELRCDPISGHTALYWYRQSLGQGLEFLIYFQGNSAPDKSGLPSDRFSAERTGGSVSTLTIQRTQQEDSAVYLCASSLTPYNEQFFGPGTRLTVL.

The gene calls are TRBV6-5 and TRBJ1-4; TRBD1 is a possible D gene (5 bases). The V end was cut by 6 bases, the J end by 0 bases, with 11 bases between. Germline CDR1 is MNHEY and CDR2 is SVGAGI. The CDR3 consists of 15 residues. CDR3 loop: CASRSPGSTNEKLFF. CDR3 in DNA: TGTGCCAGCAGGTCGCCAGGGTCAACTAATGAAAAACTGTTTTTT.

The chain employs TRBV4-1 and TRBJ1-3; D is uncertain. V lost 4 bases, J lost 4 bases, and 8 bases lay in between. This CDR3 comprises 13 residues. Germline V CDR1 and CDR2: MGHRA, YSYEKL. DNA for the CDR3: TGCGCCAGCAGCCGACCGGGGGGAAACACCATATATTTT. Translating it yields CASSRPGGNTIYF.

This clone came up once. The rearrangement joins TRBV19 to TRBJ2-2; D gene ambiguous. Trimming took 7 bases from V and 2 from J, leaving 5 bases between them. Germline CDR1 reads LNHDA; CDR2 reads SQIVND (reference sequence). The CDR3 is 12 amino acids. The CDR3 region is CASNINTGELFF. The CDR3 bases are TGTGCCAGTAACATCAACACCGGGGAGCTGTTTTTT.

This rearrangement joins TRBV5-4 to TRBJ2-6; 7 bases agree with TRBD1. The CDR3 spans 16 residues. Germline CDR1 reads SGHNT; CDR2 reads YYREEE (reference sequence). V lost 0 bases to trimming and J lost 4 bases; unmatched junction nucleotides: 4. The CDR3 coding sequence is TGTGCCAGCAGCTTGGATGACAGGGCCGGGGCCAACGTCCTGACTTTC. It encodes CASSLDDRAGANVLTF. Combining the CDR3 with reference TRBV5-4 and TRBJ2-6 gives the whole variable domain ETGVTQSPTHLIKTRGQQVTLRCSSQSGHNTVSWYQQALGQGPQFIFQYYREEENGRGNFPPRFSGLQFPNYSSELNVNALELDDSALYLCASSLDDRAGANVLTFGAGSRLTVL.